This entry lists 2 T cell receptor beta chains sequenced from one sample in a study of blood T cell repertoires in COVID-19. Assay used: immunoSEQ multiplex PCR; TCRdb lists only in-frame clones, some missing. The sample includes 150,000 to 200,000 clones, roughly 84% of them seen just once. Input material: peripheral blood. The source is a human donor with acute or convalescent COVID-19. The donor label of this sample is uncertain.

On this clone itself: Other DNA sequences in the sample encode the same CDR3. The V call is TRBV30, the J call TRBJ1-5; 7 bases align to TRBD1. Trimming cost V 1 base and J 1 base; bases outside gene matches: 1. Germline V gives CDR1 GTSNPN, CDR2 SVGIG (reference sequence). This CDR3 has 14 amino acids. The CDR3: CAWSEGQSNQPQHF. CDR3 in DNA: TGTGCCTGGAGTGAGGGACAGAGCAATCAGCCCCAGCATTTT.

The chain carries TRBV7-9 and TRBJ1-2, with D tentatively TRBD1 (5 bases). The V end lost 1 base, the J end lost 8 bases, and 11 bases lay between the germline ends. CDR3 size: 13 residues. Germline lookup yields CDR1 SEHNR and CDR2 FQNEAQ (reference sequence). For the CDR3, the DNA is TGTGCCAGCAGCTTAGGCAGGGATAACGGCTACACCTTC. Encoded protein: CASSLGRDNGYTF. Based on the CDR3 plus reference TRBV7-9 and TRBJ1-2, the full variable domain is DTGVSQNPRHKITKRGQNVTFRCDPISEHNRLYWYRQTLGQGPEFLTYFQNEAQLEKSRLLSDRFSAERPKGSFSTLEIQRTEQGDSAMYLCASSLGRDNGYTFGSGTRLTVV.